The 21 T cell receptor beta chains below come from one sample, sequenced in a study of response to subunit inactivated influenza vaccine. TCRdb re-called the RT-PCR reads through MiXCR, storing one row per CDR3 protein. The data contain about 160,000 distinct CDR3 sequences, over 8.5% of them singletons. The starting material was CD8+ T cells sorted from PBMCs, obtained roughly 24 months after vaccination. The receptors originated from a man aged 50-75 years who received an inactivated influenza vaccine.

The chain couples TRBV4-3 to TRBJ2-3, with 7 bases aligning to TRBD2. The V gene's germline CDR1 is LGHNA and CDR2 YSLEER. V was pared by 3 bases and J by 0 bases, with 9 bases of the junction left unmatched. This CDR3 region has 17 residues. CDR3 nucleotides: TGCGCCAGCAGCCAGCTAGGTGAGCGGGATAGCACAGATACGCAGTATTTT. Amino acid sequence: CASSQLGERDSTDTQYF.

The chain recombines TRBV9 with TRBJ2-5, with 10 bases identical to TRBD2. Germline loops: CDR1 SGDLS, CDR2 YYNGEE. The CDR3 consists of 14 residues. V was clipped by 7 bases and J by 5 bases; unmatched bases: 8. Written as DNA, the CDR3 is TGTGCCAGCTCCAGCGGGGGGGCCCTTGAGACCCAGTACTTC. As protein: CASSSGGALETQYF.

This clonotype was seen a handful of times. The rearrangement links TRBV29-1 to TRBJ2-1; no definite D call. The CDR3 consists of 13 residues. V shed 2 bases and J shed 0 bases, with 5 bases lying between them. The germline V gene has CDR1 SQVTM and CDR2 ANQGSEA. CDR3 region: CSVEFYSYNEQFF. CDR3 nucleotide sequence: TGCAGCGTTGAATTCTACTCCTACAATGAGCAGTTCTTC.

The table lists this clonotype with a few counts. The V gene is TRBV6-1, the J gene TRBJ1-2; no firm D call. Trimming pared 4 bases from V and 3 bases from J, leaving 9 bases between. This CDR3 is built from 13 residues. The germline gives CDR1 MNHNS, CDR2 SASEGT. This chain's CDR3 is CASSARWDYGYTF. CDR3 nucleotides: TGTGCCAGCAGTGCCCGGTGGGACTATGGCTACACCTTC.

This clonotype was seen more than once but under ten times. CDR3 nucleotides: TGTGCCAGCAGTTTAGAGCGGGGGTACACAGATACGCAGTATTTT. The encoded protein is CASSLERGYTDTQYF. V gene TRBV28 combines with J gene TRBJ2-3; 8 bases align to TRBD2. Per the germline V gene, CDR1 is MDHEN and CDR2 is SYDVKM. V trimming: 2 bases; J trimming: 2 bases; junction bases outside the gene matches: 3. The CDR3 has 15 amino acids.

This clonotype was observed at least ten times. V and J are TRBV6-1 and TRBJ2-1; tentatively, D is TRBD1 (5 bases). V was trimmed by 6 bases and J by 4 bases, leaving 13 bases between them. CDR1 is MNHNS and CDR2 is SASEGT in the germline V gene. CDR3 length equals 14 residues. The CDR3 DNA reads TGTGCCAGCAGAGACAGTAGGGGATACAATGAGCAGTTCTTC. Encoded protein: CASRDSRGYNEQFF.

This clonotype was seen a few times. The chain uses TRBV20-1 and TRBJ1-5, with 7 positions matching TRBD1. CDR1 is DFQATT and CDR2 is SNEGSKA in the germline V gene (reference sequence). This CDR3 is 13 amino acids long. J gave up 10 bases and V 3 bases, and 9 bases lay outside the gene matches. The CDR3, as DNA: TGCAGTGCTAGCCCCGGACAGGTTCATCCCCAGCATTTT. Translating gives CSASPGQVHPQHF.

The chain has TRBV24-1 and TRBJ2-3; D may correspond to TRBD1 or TRBD2 (5 bases each). Trimming took 9 bases from V and 1 from J, leaving 10 bases between them. The V gene's germline CDR1 is KGHDR and CDR2 SFDVKD. The CDR3 sequence is 13 residues long. The CDR3, as DNA: TGTGCCACCGCTTGGGACCGCACAGATACGCAGTATTTT. Translating it yields CATAWDRTDTQYF.

This clonotype came up a few times. This chain joins TRBV5-1 and TRBJ2-7; D might be TRBD2 (7 bases). The germline V gene encodes CDR1 SGHRS and CDR2 YFSETQ. Trimming shortened V by 4 bases and J by 7 bases, and 15 bases separated the two germline ends. The CDR3 runs 13 residues. The CDR3 loop reads CASSGSGGAEQYF. The CDR3 region has the DNA TGCGCCAGCAGCGGGAGTGGGGGGGCAGAGCAGTACTTC.

This clonotype occurred many times. The chain links TRBV9 to TRBJ2-1; D remains ambiguous. In germline, CDR1 is SGDLS, CDR2 YYNGEE. The CDR3 runs 14 residues. Trimming left V 3 bases short and J 0 bases short, with 7 bases between. CDR3: CASSAFYSYNEQFF. The CDR3 bases are TGTGCCAGCAGCGCCTTCTACTCCTACAATGAGCAGTTCTTC.

The chain has TRBV29-1 and TRBJ1-1; no clear D. V was trimmed by 3 bases and J by 4 bases, leaving 9 bases between them. The length of the CDR3 is 12 residues. Germline V gene data show CDR1 as SQVTM and CDR2 as ANQGSEA. CDR3 sequence: CSVDEGGTEAFF. In nucleotides, the CDR3 is TGCAGCGTTGATGAGGGAGGCACTGAAGCTTTCTTT.

There are a few counts of this clonotype. The chain has TRBV12-3 or TRBV12-4 and TRBJ2-5; the D gene is possibly TRBD1 (6 bases). Trimming left V 8 bases short and J 4 bases short, with 20 bases between. This CDR3 is 15 amino acids long. CDR3 amino acids: CASGPGVISGETQYF. The CDR3 coding sequence is TGTGCCAGCGGACCAGGGGTGATTTCAGGAGAGACCCAGTACTTC.

As regards this clonotype: This may be a read error: a much more frequent sequence differs by one nucleotide. The V and J genes are TRBV11-2 and TRBJ2-7, with 8 bases lining up with TRBD1. The CDR3 runs 16 residues. Germline-derived CDR1 and CDR2 are SGHAT and FQNNGV. The CDR3 DNA is TGTGCCGGCAGCTTAGTTTATGGGACAGGATCCTACGAGCAGTACTTC. Translation gives CAGSLVYGTGSYEQYF.

This clonotype occurred a few times. This chain joins TRBV2 and TRBJ2-7, with D possibly being TRBD1 (5 bases). CDR1 and CDR2 (germline): SNHLY, FYNNEI. This CDR3 has 15 amino acids. V was pared by 1 base and J by 6 bases, with 16 bases between. Here the CDR3 reads CASSEGMTVPFEQYF. CDR3 sequence (DNA): TGTGCCAGCAGTGAAGGGATGACAGTACCCTTCGAGCAGTACTTC. The full variable domain, completed using reference TRBV2 and TRBJ2-7, is EPEVTQTPSHQVTQMGQEVILRCVPISNHLYFYWYRQILGQKVEFLVSFYNNEISEKSEIFDDQFSVERPDGSNFTLKIRSTKLEDSAMYFCASSEGMTVPFEQYFGPGTRLTVT.

This clonotype was seen more than once but under ten times. The chain carries TRBV5-1 and TRBJ2-3; TRBD1 matches at 9 bases. Germline loops: CDR1 SGHRS, CDR2 YFSETQ. The CDR3 is made up of 14 amino acids. The V segment lost 4 bases and the J segment 4 bases; nucleotides outside the gene matches: 4. Here the CDR3 reads CASSPGQGPDTQYF. CDR3 coding DNA: TGCGCCAGCAGCCCTGGACAGGGGCCAGATACGCAGTATTTT.

This clonotype was recorded only once. This chain links TRBV5-1 with TRBJ2-1, with 7 bases lining up with TRBD2. This CDR3 is built from 15 residues. The germline CDR1 and CDR2 sequences are SGHRS and YFSETQ. The junction had 2 bases not matched to a gene; V was cut back by 0 bases and J by 2 bases. The DNA of the CDR3 is TGCGCCAGCAGCTTGGGAGCGGGGACCTACAATGAGCAGTTCTTC. This encodes CASSLGAGTYNEQFF.

Ten or more counts support this clonotype. The chain has TRBV7-8 and TRBJ2-3, with D hard to call. The CDR3 covers 16 residues. The V end lost 1 base, the J end lost 2 bases, and 13 bases lay between the germline ends. The germline gives CDR1 SGHVS, CDR2 FQNEAQ. The CDR3 spells CASSLVNGYYTDTQYF. The CDR3 DNA reads TGTGCCAGCAGCTTAGTAAACGGTTATTACACAGATACGCAGTATTTT.

There are a few counts of this clonotype. The chain couples TRBV6-1 to TRBJ1-1, with D possibly matching TRBD1 (6 bases). V shed 7 bases and J shed 3 bases, with 12 bases lying between them. Germline V gives CDR1 MNHNS, CDR2 SASEGT. CDR3 size: 13 residues. The CDR3 region has the DNA TGTGCCAGCACCCTAGGGGGGTACACTGAAGCTTTCTTT. Protein product: CASTLGGYTEAFF.

The CDR3 region has the DNA TGCAGTGCTAGACGAGAGGGGTTCGAGCAGTACTTC. It yields the protein CSARREGFEQYF. The chain links TRBV20-1 to TRBJ2-7; D is perhaps TRBD1 or TRBD2 (5 bases each). From germline, CDR1 is DFQATT and CDR2 SNEGSKA (reference sequence). The CDR3 covers 12 residues. V was clipped by 2 bases and J by 6 bases, with 11 bases between them.

V is TRBV7-3 and J is TRBJ2-5; D is unclear. CDR3 length equals 14 residues. V lost 2 bases and J lost 2, with 9 bases in between. Germline V gene lookup returns CDR1 SGHTA and CDR2 FQGTGA. DNA for the CDR3: TGTGCCAGCAGCTTATTTCCAGGACAAGAGACCCAGTACTTC. This codes for CASSLFPGQETQYF.

In this sample, this clonotype turned up a few times. The V gene is TRBV24-1, the J gene TRBJ1-1, with D tentatively TRBD1 (5 bases). Germline loops: CDR1 KGHDR, CDR2 SFDVKD. V lost 8 bases and J 4 bases, leaving 13 bases between the germline ends. The CDR3 runs to 13 residues. CDR3 in amino acids: CATTAGVATEAFF. CDR3 DNA: TGTGCCACCACAGCGGGGGTGGCCACTGAAGCTTTCTTT.